The 26 T cell receptor beta chains given below trace back to one sample, sequenced in a study of cytomegalovirus exposure and HLA in healthy donors. 60 Vbeta and 13 Jbeta primers were used in PCR. The method was immunoSEQ multiplex PCR; TCRdb's version includes in-frame clones alone and lacks a portion of them. The repertoire has about 150,000 clones, about 85% of them found once; the top ten carry roughly 3.4%. The sample consisted of PBMCs. The origin of the receptors is a human donor in good health.

CDR3: CASSWEGWNTEAFF. The CDR3 DNA reads TGCGCCAGCAGCTGGGAGGGATGGAACACTGAAGCTTTCTTT. This chain joins TRBV10-2 and TRBJ1-1; no reliable D call. The CDR3 spans 14 residues. V dropped 6 bases and J dropped 1 base, with 12 bases sitting between them. Germline loops: CDR1 WSHSY, CDR2 SAAADI.

This clone has a single count. The gene calls are TRBV5-1 and TRBJ2-1, with D tentatively TRBD1 (5 bases). CDR1 is SGHRS, CDR2 YFSETQ, per germline. Trimming removed 6 bases at V and 6 bases at J, with 16 bases between. The CDR3 extends over 14 amino acids. CDR3 protein: CASTPSTALNEQFF. DNA of the CDR3: TGCGCCAGCACTCCTTCGACAGCTCTCAATGAGCAGTTCTTC.

This chain connects TRBV23-1 to TRBJ2-1; 8 bases agree with TRBD1. TRBV23-1 is assigned to the ORF class and has an uncertain function. The CDR3 is 18 amino acids. The V segment lost 6 bases and the J segment 0 bases; nucleotides outside the gene matches: 13. The CDR3: CASSHKRQGPASYNEQFF. CDR3 DNA: TGCGCCAGCAGCCACAAACGACAGGGGCCGGCCTCCTACAATGAGCAGTTCTTC.

A few counts support this clone. This chain joins TRBV19 and TRBJ1-1; 7 positions agree with TRBD1. The length of the CDR3 is 16 residues. In germline, CDR1 is LNHDA, CDR2 SQIVND (reference sequence). The V segment lost 6 bases and the J segment 0 bases; nucleotides outside the gene matches: 10. The chain's CDR3 is CASRVRGDNVNTEAFF. The DNA for the CDR3 is TGTGCCAGTAGAGTCAGGGGGGATAATGTGAACACTGAAGCTTTCTTT. Supplemented by reference TRBV19 and TRBJ1-1, the full variable domain reads DGGITQSPKYLFRKEGQNVTLSCEQNLNHDAMYWYRQDPGQGLRLIYYSQIVNDFQKGDIAEGYSVSREKKESFPLTVTSAQKNPTAFYLCASRVRGDNVNTEAFFGQGTRLTVV.

In DNA, the CDR3 is TGTGCCAGCAGTTCAGGACAGAGCTATGGCTACACCTTC. This codes for CASSSGQSYGYTF. The chain uses TRBV28 and TRBJ1-2, with D maybe TRBD1 (6 bases). V was cut by 4 bases and J by 4 bases, with 10 bases left in between. The CDR3 extends over 13 amino acids. Germline loops: CDR1 MDHEN, CDR2 SYDVKM.

The CDR3 sequence: CASSQEDPGTQYF. CDR3 nucleotide sequence: TGTGCCAGCAGCCAAGAAGACCCGGGGACCCAGTACTTC. The rearrangement links TRBV4-2 to TRBJ2-5; D ambiguous. The CDR3 is made up of 13 amino acids. CDR1 is LGHNA, CDR2 YNFKEQ, per germline. V was clipped by 0 bases and J by 7 bases, with 9 bases between them.

For this clone: Lacking the conserved final phenylalanine or tryptophan, this CDR3 likely reflects a read error. This rearrangement joins TRBV27 to TRBJ1-1; possibly TRBD1 for D (5 bases). CDR3 length equals 12 residues. Trimming took off 4 bases at V and 8 bases at J, with 11 bases between the two ends. In germline, CDR1 is MNHEY, CDR2 SMNVEV (reference sequence). The CDR3 DNA sequence: TGTGCCAGCAGTTCCCAGGGAGGCGAAGCTTTCCTT. This gives the protein CASSSQGGEAFL.

This clone was seen once. The DNA is omitted, as the CDR3 cannot be located on it reliably, and the CDR3 follows TCRdb's listing. The rearrangement uses TRBV5-4 and TRBJ2-6; TRBD2 is the table's D call, not checked against the DNA. The CDR3 has 19 residues if both end residues are counted. Germline values: CDR1 SGHNT, CDR2 YYREEE (reference sequence). The CDR3 loop is CASSFGPGGPGSGANVLTF.

This clone was found a few times. The chain recombines TRBV6-5 with TRBJ2-2; D possibly corresponds to TRBD2 (6 bases). Trimming left V 11 bases short and J 7 bases short, with 17 bases between. The CDR3 spans 13 residues. Germline CDR1 MNHEY, CDR2 SVGAGI. CDR3 in amino acids: CALSPAGFGELFF. The CDR3 region has the DNA TGTGCCCTAAGCCCCGCGGGGTTCGGGGAGCTGTTTTTT.

This chain links TRBV7-3 with TRBJ2-1; D is unresolved. The germline CDR1 and CDR2 sequences are SGHTA and FQGTGA. The CDR3 runs to 15 residues. Trimming shortened V by 4 bases and J by 8 bases, and 18 bases separated the two germline ends. The chain's CDR3 is CASSSSSLGSHEQFF. CDR3 DNA: TGTGCCAGCAGCTCCAGCTCTCTAGGTTCCCATGAGCAGTTCTTC.

The chain couples TRBV11-2 to TRBJ2-7; 9 bases match TRBD1. Looked up from germline, CDR1 is SGHAT and CDR2 is FQNNGV. The CDR3 is 16 residues long. Losses at the gene ends were 7 bases for V and 2 bases for J; bases not matched to a gene: 12. The CDR3 nucleotides are TGTGCCAGCACCGACCATGGGACAGGGCAGGCCTACGAGCAGTACTTC. Amino acid sequence: CASTDHGTGQAYEQYF.

CDR3 amino acids: CATGPRQLSNQPQHF. CDR3 bases: TGTGCCACCGGACCGAGACAGCTTAGCAATCAGCCCCAGCATTTT. The chain is built from TRBV15 and TRBJ1-5; TRBD1 is a possible D gene (5 bases). CDR1 and CDR2 (germline): LNHNV, YYDKDF (reference sequence). Deletions cut 8 bases from V and 0 bases from J, with 14 bases between. This CDR3 comprises 15 residues.

The chain's CDR3 is CASSERLGLSTETQYF. For the CDR3, the DNA is TGTGCCAGCAGTGAGAGGTTGGGACTATCGACGGAGACCCAGTACTTC. The rearrangement links TRBV2 to TRBJ2-5, with 7 bases identical to TRBD2. Looked up from germline, CDR1 is SNHLY and CDR2 is FYNNEI. V gave up 3 bases and J gave up 5 bases; unmatched junction bases: 12. CDR3 length: 16 amino acids.

This chain connects TRBV28 to TRBJ2-5; TRBD1 matches 10 bases. The J segment lost 5 bases and the V segment lost 7 bases, leaving 10 bases of the junction unmatched. Germline assignment: CDR1 MDHEN and CDR2 SYDVKM. The CDR3 is 15 amino acids. This CDR3 is CASTSLTGGMETQYF. The CDR3 DNA reads as TGTGCCAGCACCTCATTGACAGGGGGCATGGAGACCCAGTACTTC.

CDR3 amino acids: CATSRSQTGNTGELFF. The CDR3, as DNA: TGTGCCACCAGCAGATCCCAGACGGGGAACACCGGGGAGCTGTTTTTT. V and J are TRBV15 and TRBJ2-2; D is uncertain. V was trimmed by 2 bases and J by 1 base, leaving 11 bases between them. The CDR3 runs to 16 residues. CDR1 is LNHNV and CDR2 is YYDKDF in the germline V gene (reference sequence).

CDR3 amino acids: CSVARVLTNTEAFF. CDR3 in DNA: TGCAGCGTTGCTAGAGTACTTACGAACACTGAAGCTTTCTTT. The J gene is TRBJ1-1, the V gene TRBV29-1; D gene unclear. CDR1 SQVTM and CDR2 ANQGSEA come from the germline V gene. V was pared by 4 bases and J by 1 base, with 13 bases between. The CDR3 totals 14 residues.

V is TRBV4-2 and J is TRBJ2-1; 14 nucleotides line up with TRBD2. The CDR3 has 17 residues. Germline loops: CDR1 LGHNA, CDR2 YNFKEQ. With V trimmed by 0 bases and J by 9 bases, 7 bases remained unmatched. The CDR3 region is CASSQDRLAGGKGEQFF. Written as DNA, the CDR3 is TGTGCCAGCAGCCAAGATAGACTAGCGGGAGGGAAGGGTGAGCAGTTCTTC.

The J gene is TRBJ2-2, the V gene TRBV5-1, with D hard to call. The CDR3 is 15 residues long. Germline lookup yields CDR1 SGHRS and CDR2 YFSETQ. V was clipped by 2 bases and J by 2 bases, with 10 bases between them. The CDR3 region has the DNA TGCGCCAGCAGCTTCCTAGGATCTAACACCGGGGAGCTGTTTTTT. The encoded protein is CASSFLGSNTGELFF.

The gene calls are TRBV7-8 and TRBJ2-7; D is unclear. Looked up from germline, CDR1 is SGHVS and CDR2 is FQNEAQ. The CDR3 contains 12 residues. V dropped 2 bases and J dropped 2 bases, with 4 bases sitting between them. Written as DNA, the CDR3 is TGTGCCAGCAGCTTAAGAGCCTACGAGCAGTACTTC. It translates to CASSLRAYEQYF.

The genes are TRBV7-6 and TRBJ1-1, with D perhaps matching TRBD1 (5 bases). Germline CDR1 is SGHVS and CDR2 is FNYEAQ. This CDR3 spans 13 amino acids. Trimming removed 1 base at V and 8 bases at J, with 11 bases between. CDR3: CASSLDDRKEAFF. Here the CDR3 DNA reads TGTGCCAGCAGCTTAGACGACAGAAAAGAAGCTTTCTTT. Together with reference TRBV7-6 and TRBJ1-1, the CDR3 gives the full variable domain: GAGVSQSPRYKVTKRGQDVALRCDPISGHVSLYWYRQALGQGPEFLTYFNYEAQQDKSGLPNDRFSAERPEGSISTLTIQRTEQRDSAMYRCASSLDDRKEAFFGQGTRLTVV.

J is TRBJ2-1 and V is TRBV4-3; D is uncertain. There are 15 residues in the CDR3. The V gene lost 1 base and the J gene lost 2 bases, with 9 bases spanning the gap. Germline CDR1 reads LGHNA; CDR2 reads YSLEER. CDR3 residues: CASSQGGGPYNEQFF. CDR3 sequence (DNA): TGCGCCAGCAGCCAAGGTGGTGGGCCCTACAATGAGCAGTTCTTC.

This chain uses TRBV5-1 with TRBJ2-2; possibly TRBD2 for D (7 bases). The CDR3 contains 16 residues. Per germline, CDR1 SGHRS and CDR2 YFSETQ. V dropped 5 bases and J dropped 1 base, with 15 bases sitting between them. CDR3 loop: CASSLGGRVNTGELFF. In DNA, the CDR3 is TGCGCCAGCAGTCTGGGGGGGCGAGTGAACACCGGGGAGCTGTTTTTT.

About this clone itself: The sample has other DNA sequences that encode this CDR3 too. The rearrangement links TRBV30 to TRBJ2-3; D is perhaps TRBD2 (5 bases). Per the germline V gene, CDR1 is GTSNPN and CDR2 is SVGIG (reference sequence). The V gene lost 1 base and the J gene lost 3 bases, with 8 bases spanning the gap. The CDR3 contains 13 residues. CDR3 residues: CAWSAGITDTQYF. CDR3 bases: TGTGCCTGGAGTGCGGGGATAACAGATACGCAGTATTTT.

This chain connects TRBV18 to TRBJ2-7, with 8 bases that match TRBD1. Germline CDR1 KGHSH, CDR2 LQKENI. The V and J ends lost 6 bases and 6 bases, in that order; junction bases with no gene match: 7. The CDR3 has 13 amino acids. CDR3 sequence reads: CASSQWTGTEQYF. Written as DNA, the CDR3 is TGTGCCAGCTCGCAGTGGACAGGGACCGAGCAGTACTTC.

V is TRBV28 and J is TRBJ1-2; D call uncertain. V gave up 4 bases and J gave up 6 bases, with 9 bases separating them. This CDR3 has 12 amino acids. Germline loops: CDR1 MDHEN, CDR2 SYDVKM. In nucleotides, the CDR3 is TGTGCCAGCAGTTCAACCACAGATGGCTACACCTTC. As protein: CASSSTTDGYTF.

About this clone itself: The sample holds other DNA sequences that translate to the same CDR3. The V gene is TRBV5-6, the J gene TRBJ1-2, with 8 bases that match TRBD1. The CDR3 consists of 14 residues. V lost 4 bases to trimming and J lost 4 bases; unmatched junction nucleotides: 6. Germline V gene data show CDR1 as SGHDT and CDR2 as YYEEEE. The CDR3 region has the DNA TGTGCCAGCAGCACAGGGACAGGAAGCTATGGCTACACCTTC. This codes for CASSTGTGSYGYTF.